This TCR beta chain derives from a study of T-cell memory formation after mild COVID-19. Study observations and caveats: There was a balanced CD4/CD8 profile in clones contracting day 15 to 85, and later expanders leaned CD4+.

Trimming shortened V by 7 bases and J by 0 bases, and 9 bases separated the two germline ends. Germline V gene sequence: CDR1 SNHLY, CDR2 FYNNEI. The length of the CDR3 is 13 residues. TCRdb analysed the 5' RACE reads with MiXCR anew, one entry per CDR3 protein. The sample contains roughly 580,000 distinct CDR3 sequences, more than 15% of which appear only once. The sample holds a few counts of this clonotype. Its specificity is unknown. Sequencing used PBMCs or a T cell subset sorted from them (not recorded which). This sequence joins TRBV2 and TRBJ1-1, with D maybe TRBD1 (6 bases). This TCR was recovered from an adult woman who had mild COVID-19 (a few samples of this study predate the infection). Cell type and time point are not known. CDR3 sequence: CASNRELNTEAFF. The CDR3 DNA is TGTGCCAGCAACAGGGAATTGAACACTGAAGCTTTCTTT.